The T cell receptor (beta chain) described here comes from a study of blood T cell repertoires in COVID-19. Study-level information: Samples of COVID-19 (acute and convalescent) were obtained from the United States, Italy and Spain. PBMCs, B-cell-depleted T cells, or T cells were the source of the cDNA or gDNA that made up the material.

Cohort allocation depended upon clinical history that participants reported. Either two negative PCRs, clearance, or symptom resolution qualified Cohort 3 donors as recovered. Method: immunoSEQ multiplex PCR; TCRdb's copy keeps in-frame clones and lacks some. The sample yields roughly 380,000 clones, about 90% seen once. This CDR3 comprises 13 residues. Germline V gene lookup returns CDR1 SNHLY and CDR2 FYNNEI. Trimming left V 6 bases short and J 0 bases short, with 6 bases between. The TCR was taken from a man aged 25-45 years who had recovered from COVID-19. Sequencing was done on a sample of PBMCs or T cells enriched from blood (not recorded which). The rearrangement uses TRBV2 and TRBJ2-1; no reliable D call. As DNA, the CDR3 is TGTGCCAGCAGCCACATCTCCTACAATGAGCAGTTCTTC. Its protein product is CASSHISYNEQFF.